These 4 T cell receptor beta chains came from one sample sequenced in a study of cytomegalovirus exposure and HLA in healthy donors. Some clones are missing from TCRdb's copy, which holds only in-frame ones; the method was immunoSEQ multiplex PCR. The sample has about 130,000 clones; 75% to 90% are singletons. Sequenced input: PBMCs. The receptors here all came from a young woman in good health and CMV-seropositive.

The chain links TRBV13 to TRBJ2-3, with 8 bases fitting TRBD1. The trim removed 7 bases at V and 5 bases at J, leaving 11 bases unmatched. CDR3 size: 15 residues. CDR1 and CDR2 from the germline V gene are PRHDT and FYEKMQ (reference sequence). The CDR3 nucleotides read TGTGCCAGCAACCAACCCCAGGGGGCCAGAGATACGCAGTATTTT. It specifies CASNQPQGARDTQYF.

This clone has more than one count but fewer than ten. The chain uses TRBV6-1 and TRBJ1-2, with 8 bases matching TRBD1. From germline, CDR1 is MNHNS and CDR2 SASEGT. The CDR3 covers 14 residues. Trimming cost V 2 bases and J 4 bases; bases outside gene matches: 3. For the CDR3, the DNA is TGTGCCAGCAGTGAAAATACAGGGGGCTATGGCTACACCTTC. Translating it yields CASSENTGGYGYTF.

J is TRBJ1-2 and V is TRBV5-1, with TRBD1 matching over 7 bases. The CDR3 has 15 amino acids. CDR1 is SGHRS and CDR2 is YFSETQ in the germline V gene. J gave up 0 bases and V 4 bases, and 6 bases lay outside the gene matches. CDR3 in amino acids: CASSGRDSPNYGYTF. CDR3 DNA: TGCGCCAGCAGCGGACGGGACAGCCCTAACTATGGCTACACCTTC. Drawing the rest from reference TRBV5-1 and TRBJ1-2, the complete variable domain is KAGVTQTPRYLIKTRGQQVTLSCSPISGHRSVSWYQQTPGQGLQFLFEYFSETQRNKGNFPGRFSGRQFSNSRSEMNVSTLELGDSALYLCASSGRDSPNYGYTFGSGTRLTVV.

The rearrangement links TRBV2 to TRBJ1-3; D unclear. Per the germline V gene, CDR1 is SNHLY and CDR2 is FYNNEI. The CDR3 covers 12 residues. The V end lost 4 bases, the J end lost 7 bases, and 8 bases lay between the germline ends. The CDR3 spells CASSVGSNTIYF. DNA for the CDR3: TGTGCCAGCAGTGTCGGGTCGAACACCATATATTTT.